This T cell receptor (beta chain) was identified during a study of preoperative IRX-2 immunotherapy in early breast cancer. This table comes from immunoSEQ multiplex PCR, and its TCRdb copy is limited to in-frame clones, with some not included. Found here are tens of thousands of clones, about four fifths of them singletons; the top ten hold about 1.5%. The CDR3 length is 19 residues. The germline CDR1 and CDR2 sequences are SGHVS and FNYEAQ. V dropped 5 bases and J dropped 6 bases, with 29 bases sitting between them. Treatment denoted: preoperative locoregional IRX-2 cytokine immunotherapy. Samples came from a phase Ib trial of preoperative locoregional IRX-2 cytokine immunotherapy.

Source: lymph node tissue, taken after IRX-2 immunotherapy. The sequence came from a human donor with breast cancer. The chain links TRBV7-6 to TRBJ2-1; D possibly uses TRBD1 or TRBD2 (5 bases each). Here the CDR3 DNA reads TGTGCCAGCAGCCCAACTCGACCCTTGGGACCCTTGCTGGGCAATGAGCAGTTCTTC. Amino acid sequence: CASSPTRPLGPLLGNEQFF.